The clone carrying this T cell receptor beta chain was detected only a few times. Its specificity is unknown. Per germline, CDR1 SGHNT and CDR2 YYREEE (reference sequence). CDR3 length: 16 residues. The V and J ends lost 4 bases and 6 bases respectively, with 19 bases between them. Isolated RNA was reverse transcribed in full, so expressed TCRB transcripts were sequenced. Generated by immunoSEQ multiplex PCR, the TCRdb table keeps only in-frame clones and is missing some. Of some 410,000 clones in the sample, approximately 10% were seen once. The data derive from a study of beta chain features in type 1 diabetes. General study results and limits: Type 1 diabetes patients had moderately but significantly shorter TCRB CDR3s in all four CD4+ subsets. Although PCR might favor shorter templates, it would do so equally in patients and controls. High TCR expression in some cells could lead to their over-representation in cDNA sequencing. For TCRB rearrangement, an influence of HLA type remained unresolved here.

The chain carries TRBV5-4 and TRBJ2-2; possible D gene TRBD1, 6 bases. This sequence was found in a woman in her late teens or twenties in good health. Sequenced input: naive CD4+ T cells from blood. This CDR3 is CASSREGHSRAGELFF. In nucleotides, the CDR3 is TGTGCCAGCAGCCGAGAGGGACACTCGAGGGCCGGGGAGCTGTTTTTT.